These 32 T cell receptor beta chains came from one sample sequenced in a study of blood T cell repertoires in COVID-19. Sequencing was performed with immunoSEQ multiplex PCR; in TCRdb, only in-frame clones are kept and a portion is missing. Here the sample spans 110,000 to 150,000 clones, about 79% being singletons. The specimen sequenced was PBMCs or T cells enriched from blood (not recorded which). These receptors all stem from a man in his forties or fifties who had recovered from COVID-19.

J is TRBJ2-7 and V is TRBV2, with TRBD1 as a possible D gene (6 bases). From germline, CDR1 is SNHLY and CDR2 FYNNEI. V lost 6 bases and J lost 2, with 11 bases in between. The CDR3 runs 13 residues. For the CDR3, the DNA is TGTGCCAGCAGACAGGGTGGCCCCTACGAGCAGTACTTC. It translates to CASRQGGPYEQYF.

This chain connects TRBV5-6 to TRBJ2-1; tentatively, D is TRBD2 (5 bases). V lost 1 base and J 7 bases, leaving 12 bases between the germline ends. The CDR3 contains 14 residues. The germline gives CDR1 SGHDT, CDR2 YYEEEE. CDR3: CASSLIGGGNEQFF. The CDR3 DNA is TGTGCCAGCAGCTTGATCGGCGGCGGGAATGAGCAGTTCTTC.

The V gene is TRBV5-4, the J gene TRBJ1-5, with 7 bases fitting TRBD1. V lost 0 bases, J lost 3 bases, and 3 bases stayed unmatched. Germline CDR1 and CDR2: SGHNT and YYREEE (reference sequence). The CDR3 covers 15 residues. This CDR3 is CASSLGTGFNQPQHF. The CDR3 nucleotides read TGTGCCAGCAGCTTGGGGACAGGTTTCAATCAGCCCCAGCATTTT. Drawing the rest from reference TRBV5-4 and TRBJ1-5, the complete variable domain is ETGVTQSPTHLIKTRGQQVTLRCSSQSGHNTVSWYQQALGQGPQFIFQYYREEENGRGNFPPRFSGLQFPNYSSELNVNALELDDSALYLCASSLGTGFNQPQHFGDGTRLSIL.

V is TRBV4-3 and J is TRBJ1-4; a weak D match, TRBD1 (5 bases). Germline lookup yields CDR1 LGHNA and CDR2 YSLEER. This CDR3 has 20 amino acids. Trimming removed 1 base at V and 6 bases at J, with 27 bases between. In nucleotides, the CDR3 is TGCGCCAGCAGCCAAGTAGGAATTTACATTGTCGAAGGAGGGGATGAAAAACTGTTTTTT. It codes for CASSQVGIYIVEGGDEKLFF.

The chain links TRBV19 to TRBJ2-1; 12 bases map to TRBD1. The CDR3 spans 16 residues. Per germline, CDR1 LNHDA and CDR2 SQIVND (reference sequence). Trimming cost V 5 bases and J 5 bases; bases outside gene matches: 7. CDR3 in amino acids: CASSASGTGGHNEQFF. DNA for the CDR3: TGTGCCAGTAGTGCTTCCGGGACAGGGGGCCACAATGAGCAGTTCTTC.

The rearrangement joins TRBV5-1 to TRBJ2-6; a possible D gene is TRBD2 (7 bases). Germline CDR1 is SGHRS and CDR2 is YFSETQ. V was trimmed by 3 bases and J by 5 bases, leaving 12 bases between them. This CDR3 has 15 amino acids. The CDR3 DNA reads TGCGCCAGCAGCTGGGGGGGGCAAAGGGCCAACGTCCTGACTTTC. It specifies CASSWGGQRANVLTF. Drawing the rest from reference TRBV5-1 and TRBJ2-6, the complete variable domain is KAGVTQTPRYLIKTRGQQVTLSCSPISGHRSVSWYQQTPGQGLQFLFEYFSETQRNKGNFPGRFSGRQFSNSRSEMNVSTLELGDSALYLCASSWGGQRANVLTFGAGSRLTVL.

The V call is TRBV29-1, the J call TRBJ1-2; TRBD1 agrees at 8 bases. From germline, CDR1 is SQVTM and CDR2 ANQGSEA. Trimming cost V 7 bases and J 5 bases; bases outside gene matches: 12. The CDR3 is 14 residues long. The CDR3 reads CSDVLTGQAYGYTF. The CDR3 DNA sequence: TGCAGCGATGTACTCACGGGACAGGCTTATGGCTACACCTTC.

V is TRBV18 and J is TRBJ2-1; 7 bases match TRBD1. The germline gives CDR1 KGHSH, CDR2 LQKENI. The CDR3 contains 15 residues. After removal of 0 bases from V and 2 bases from J, the junction contained 1 base not matched to a gene. CDR3 DNA sequence: TGTGCCAGCTCACCACCGACAGGGCCCTACAATGAGCAGTTCTTC. This translates into CASSPPTGPYNEQFF.

This chain connects TRBV2 to TRBJ1-5, with D maybe TRBD1 (6 bases). CDR1 and CDR2 (germline): SNHLY, FYNNEI. The CDR3 extends over 13 amino acids. The ends were cut back, 6 bases at V and 4 bases at J, with 10 bases in the middle. CDR3 sequence (DNA): TGTGCCAGCAGGCCGCAGGGGAATCAGCCCCAGCATTTT. The encoded protein is CASRPQGNQPQHF.

The J gene is TRBJ1-2, the V gene TRBV7-8; TRBD1 is a possible D gene (6 bases). Germline CDR1 and CDR2: SGHVS and FQNEAQ. The CDR3 length is 17 residues. Trimming took 0 bases from V and 4 from J, leaving 18 bases between them. This chain's CDR3 is CASSLAIGQSGGYGYTF. As DNA, the CDR3 is TGTGCCAGCAGCTTAGCCATTGGACAGAGCGGGGGCTATGGCTACACCTTC.

J is TRBJ2-2 and V is TRBV7-2, with 9 bases lining up with TRBD1. This CDR3 contains 14 residues. Germline V gene sequence: CDR1 SGHTA, CDR2 FQGNSA. Trimming removed 5 bases from V and 8 bases from J; junction bases left unmatched: 6. CDR3 DNA: TGTGCCAGCAGCCTCAACAGGGGGCAAGGGGAGCTGTTTTTT. This codes for CASSLNRGQGELFF. Using reference TRBV7-2 and TRBJ2-2 for the parts outside the CDR3, the full variable domain is GAGVSQSPSNKVTEKGKDVELRCDPISGHTALYWYRQSLGQGLEFLIYFQGNSAPDKSGLPSDRFSAERTGGSVSTLTIQRTQQEDSAVYLCASSLNRGQGELFFGEGSRLTVL.

The chain carries TRBV7-2 and TRBJ2-1, with D possibly matching TRBD1 (5 bases). Trimming stripped 5 bases from V and 5 bases from J, with 10 bases between. The CDR3 runs 13 residues. CDR1 is SGHTA, CDR2 FQGNSA, per germline. The CDR3 region is CASSAGPNNEQFF. CDR3 in DNA: TGTGCCAGCAGCGCAGGGCCAAACAATGAGCAGTTCTTC.

This clone was seen only a few times. The chain employs TRBV6-2 or TRBV6-3 and TRBJ1-5; D gene uncertain. This CDR3 comprises 16 residues. V lost 2 bases and J lost 3, with 14 bases in between. CDR1 and CDR2 from the germline V gene are MNHEY and SVGEGT. The CDR3: CASSYGGGRTNQPQHF. For the CDR3, the DNA is TGTGCCAGCAGTTACGGAGGCGGGCGGACCAATCAGCCCCAGCATTTT.

The table lists this clone with a few counts. The V and J genes are TRBV5-1 and TRBJ2-5; 7 bases map to TRBD2. Germline V gene sequence: CDR1 SGHRS, CDR2 YFSETQ. V trimming: 0 bases; J trimming: 2 bases; junction bases outside the gene matches: 7. The CDR3 is made up of 16 amino acids. The CDR3, as DNA: TGCGCCAGCAGCTTGGGGCCGGGCGGGAGTCAAGAGACCCAGTACTTC. Translated, it gives CASSLGPGGSQETQYF.

A few counts support this clone. The chain combines TRBV3-1 (or the pseudogene TRBV3-2) with TRBJ2-5, with D hard to call. Germline V gives CDR1 LGHDT, CDR2 YNNKEL (reference sequence). V lost 0 bases, J lost 2 bases, and 7 bases lay in between. The CDR3 totals 14 residues. CDR3 residues: CASSQELSQETQYF. Here the CDR3 DNA reads TGTGCCAGCAGCCAAGAACTATCTCAAGAGACCCAGTACTTC.

The rearrangement joins TRBV19 to TRBJ2-3, with D possibly TRBD2 on 5 matching bases. Germline CDR1 is LNHDA and CDR2 is SQIVND (reference sequence). Trimming removed 5 bases at V and 0 bases at J, with 15 bases between. This CDR3 spans 16 amino acids. CDR3 coding DNA: TGTGCCAGTAGTTTCGTGGACTTAACTAGCACAGATACGCAGTATTTT. Translation gives CASSFVDLTSTDTQYF.

V gene TRBV18 combines with J gene TRBJ2-1; 9 bases match TRBD1. CDR1 and CDR2 (germline): KGHSH, LQKENI. The ends lost 1 base at V and 0 bases at J; junction bases unmatched: 4. The CDR3 runs to 17 residues. CDR3 residues: CASSPLTGGSSYNEQFF. The CDR3, as DNA: TGTGCCAGCTCACCACTGACAGGGGGTAGCTCCTACAATGAGCAGTTCTTC.

J is TRBJ1-6 and V is TRBV7-9, with unresolved D. The CDR3 is made up of 14 amino acids. Trimming took 3 bases from V and 7 from J, leaving 10 bases between them. Germline CDR1 SEHNR, CDR2 FQNEAQ (reference sequence). Written as DNA, the CDR3 is TGTGCCAGCAGCTTCGGGGTGACCAATTCACCCCTCCACTTT. It specifies CASSFGVTNSPLHF.

CDR3 residues: CASRGGQSNIQYF. Written as DNA, the CDR3 is TGTGCCAGCCGTGGGGGACAATCAAACATTCAGTACTTC. The chain links TRBV5-4 to TRBJ2-4; maybe TRBD1 (6 bases). Germline assignment: CDR1 SGHNT and CDR2 YYREEE (reference sequence). V was cut by 7 bases and J by 6 bases, with 14 bases left in between. CDR3 length equals 13 residues.

Turning to this clone: Different DNA sequences within this sample yield the same CDR3. The chain links TRBV7-2 to TRBJ2-2; 13 nucleotides agree with TRBD2. CDR3 size: 17 residues. Losses at the gene ends were 6 bases for V and 0 bases for J; bases not matched to a gene: 4. The germline CDR1 and CDR2 sequences are SGHTA and FQGNSA. The CDR3 spells CASSLTSGGANTGELFF. CDR3 DNA: TGTGCCAGCAGTCTCACTAGCGGGGGGGCGAACACCGGGGAGCTGTTTTTT. Full variable domain (rest looked up from reference TRBV7-2 and TRBJ2-2): GAGVSQSPSNKVTEKGKDVELRCDPISGHTALYWYRQSLGQGLEFLIYFQGNSAPDKSGLPSDRFSAERTGGSVSTLTIQRTQQEDSAVYLCASSLTSGGANTGELFFGEGSRLTVL.

The gene calls are TRBV11-2 and TRBJ2-3; 10 nucleotides agree with TRBD2. The V and J ends lost 5 bases and 6 bases, in that order; junction bases with no gene match: 14. The CDR3 is 17 amino acids. Germline V lookup: CDR1 SGHAT, CDR2 FQNNGV. CDR3 nucleotides: TGTGCCAGCAGCCTCTGGTTGAGCGGGGGGGCTTCCGATACGCAGTATTTT. Translated, it gives CASSLWLSGGASDTQYF.

The chain joins TRBV6-1 to TRBJ1-2; possibly TRBD1 for D (6 bases). The germline gives CDR1 MNHNS, CDR2 SASEGT. The germline V and J ends were trimmed by 0 bases and 9 bases, with 14 bases remaining between them. The length of the CDR3 is 14 residues. CDR3 nucleotides: TGTGCCAGCAGTGAAGCGCTGGCAGGGGACAGCTACACCTTC. This encodes CASSEALAGDSYTF.

The chain links TRBV7-9 to TRBJ2-3, with D possibly TRBD1 on 6 matching bases. V lost 5 bases to trimming and J lost 0 bases, with 12 bases between them. This CDR3 has 15 amino acids. CDR1 SEHNR and CDR2 FQNEAQ come from the germline V gene (reference sequence). This CDR3 reads CASSKTDSSTDTQYF. CDR3 coding DNA: TGTGCCAGCAGCAAAACGGACAGTAGCACAGATACGCAGTATTTT.

The chain is built from TRBV7-2 and TRBJ1-6; 8 bases map to TRBD1. The CDR3 totals 14 residues. Germline CDR1 and CDR2: SGHTA and FQGNSA. V shed 6 bases, J shed 9 bases, and the junction held 7 bases outside the gene matches. CDR3 in DNA: TGTGCCAGCAGAAGTACAGGGGGTGGTTCACCCCTCCACTTT. It encodes CASRSTGGGSPLHF.

V gene TRBV5-1 combines with J gene TRBJ1-1, with 9 nucleotides matching TRBD1. Looked up from germline, CDR1 is SGHRS and CDR2 is YFSETQ. The CDR3 loop spans 14 amino acids. Trimming removed 5 bases from V and 5 bases from J; junction bases left unmatched: 7. CDR3 bases: TGCGCCAGCAGGCCGGGACAGGGTGGGACTGAAGCTTTCTTT. As protein: CASRPGQGGTEAFF.

The chain uses TRBV19 and TRBJ1-5, with 8 bases aligning to TRBD1. Germline CDR1 is LNHDA and CDR2 is SQIVND (reference sequence). V was pared by 6 bases and J by 7 bases, with 5 bases of the junction left unmatched. CDR3 length: 13 amino acids. The CDR3 reads CASSRDRLQPQHF. In DNA, the CDR3 is TGTGCCAGTAGCCGGGACAGGCTCCAGCCCCAGCATTTT.

The CDR3 DNA reads as TGTGCCTGGAGTGTATCCGGGTTGCTAGCCAAAAACATTCAGTACTTC. Protein sequence: CAWSVSGLLAKNIQYF. This chain links TRBV30 with TRBJ2-4; D is unresolved. Germline V gives CDR1 GTSNPN, CDR2 SVGIG (reference sequence). V gave up 0 bases and J gave up 0 bases, with 12 bases separating them. The CDR3 extends over 16 amino acids.

This chain connects TRBV5-6 to TRBJ2-5, with D possibly being TRBD1 (5 bases). V was cut by 3 bases and J by 1 base, with 13 bases left in between. This CDR3 is 15 amino acids long. The germline V gene encodes CDR1 SGHDT and CDR2 YYEEEE. CDR3 nucleotides: TGTGCCAGCAGCTCCCTAGGCAGGGCCCAAGAGACCCAGTACTTC. Encoded protein: CASSSLGRAQETQYF.

The rearrangement joins TRBV7-9 to TRBJ2-7; D is uncertain. Looked up from germline, CDR1 is SEHNR and CDR2 is FQNEAQ (reference sequence). Trimming left V 2 bases short and J 3 bases short, with 5 bases between. The CDR3 runs to 12 residues. CDR3 loop: CASSLSLYEQYF. CDR3 nucleotides: TGTGCCAGCAGCTTAAGCCTCTACGAGCAGTACTTC.

The chain is built from TRBV6-5 and TRBJ1-4; 7 nucleotides agree with TRBD1. Trimming cost V 4 bases and J 8 bases; bases outside gene matches: 10. The CDR3 is 15 residues long. CDR1 is MNHEY and CDR2 is SVGAGI in the germline V gene. The CDR3, as DNA: TGTGCCAGCAGTTTGGGACAGCCTCGGGACGAAAAACTGTTTTTT. This encodes CASSLGQPRDEKLFF.

This clone appeared a single time. V and J are TRBV24-1 and TRBJ1-1; a possible D gene is TRBD1 (6 bases). The germline V gene has CDR1 KGHDR and CDR2 SFDVKD. The ends were cut back, 4 bases at V and 2 bases at J, with 13 bases in the middle. The CDR3 totals 15 residues. The CDR3 coding sequence is TGTGCCACCAGTGACCCTCAGGGGCCCAACACTGAAGCTTTCTTT. Protein sequence: CATSDPQGPNTEAFF.

The J gene is TRBJ2-1, the V gene TRBV2; D possibly corresponds to TRBD2 (5 bases). This CDR3 has 13 amino acids. Germline lookup yields CDR1 SNHLY and CDR2 FYNNEI. V was trimmed by 6 bases and J by 9 bases, leaving 15 bases between them. The CDR3 DNA is TGTGCCAGCAGCCTCGGACGGAGGTTTGAGCAGTTCTTC. It specifies CASSLGRRFEQFF.